The rows below give T cell receptor beta chains drawn from one sample of a study of control samples from healthy donors and cancer patients. Generated by immunoSEQ multiplex PCR, the TCRdb table keeps only in-frame clones and is missing some. The sample records about 220,000 clones, about 93% being singletons. Sequenced sample: blood. These receptor sequences come from a man aged 50-59 years in good health. CDR3s include the opening cysteine and the closing phenylalanine or tryptophan. D genes are given only for firm matches. Clone size, where shown, is once, few, many, or a class for clones that have expanded.

TRBV19	-	TRBJ1-1	-	CASSPLRGPVNTEAFF	TGTGCCAGTAGCCCTCTGAGGGGTCCGGTGAACACTGAAGCTTTCTTT
TRBV24-1	few	TRBJ1-1	TRBD1	CATSEGTANTEAFF	TGTGCCACCAGTGAAGGGACAGCGAACACTGAAGCTTTCTTT
TRBV27	few	TRBJ1-4	-	CASSLSGCRRHNEKLFF	TGTGCCAGCAGTTTATCGGGCTGCAGGCGACATAATGAAAAACTGTTTTTT
TRBV20-1	-	TRBJ2-1	-	CSLSPRPFF	TGCAGTCTTAGCCCCCGTCCGTTCTTC
TRBV30	-	TRBJ1-5	-	CAWSAGVDQPQHF	TGTGCCTGGAGTGCAGGGGTCGATCAGCCCCAGCATTTT
TRBV24-1	-	TRBJ2-1	TRBD2	CATSDPRGVWTQFF	TGTGCCACCAGTGACCCCCGGGGGGTTTGGACACAGTTCTTC
TRBV4-1	-	TRBJ1-5	-	CASSQVPDSQPQHF	TGCGCCAGCAGCCAAGTCCCGGACAGTCAGCCCCAGCATTTT
TRBV6-1	-	TRBJ2-1	TRBD2	CASSDRASGAWEQFF	TGTGCCAGCAGTGATAGGGCTAGCGGGGCATGGGAGCAGTTCTTC
TRBV11-2	-	TRBJ2-5	-	CASSLEGARETQYF	TGTGCCAGCAGCTTAGAGGGGGCAAGAGAGACCCAGTACTTC
TRBV12-3/TRBV12-4	-	TRBJ2-1	-	CASSSYNEQFF	TGTGCCAGCAGTTCCTACAATGAGCAGTTCTTC
TRBV6-2/TRBV6-3	-	TRBJ1-5	TRBD1	CASSYFGQGNQPQHF	TGTGCCAGCAGTTACTTCGGACAGGGCAATCAGCCCCAGCATTTT
TRBV18	once	TRBJ1-1	TRBD1	CASSSQGQGFGTEAFF	TGTGCCAGCTCATCACAGGGACAGGGGTTTGGCACTGAAGCTTTCTTT
TRBV7-9	-	TRBJ2-5	TRBD1	CASSLSSGGETQYF	TGTGCCAGCAGCTTAAGTTCAGGGGGAGAGACCCAGTACTTC
TRBV5-1	-	TRBJ1-2	TRBD1	CASSFTGESGYTF	TGCGCCAGCAGCTTTACAGGGGAAAGTGGCTACACCTTC
TRBV24-1	-	TRBJ2-5	-	CATSDRQVQETQYF	TGTGCCACCAGTGACAGACAGGTCCAAGAGACCCAGTACTTC
TRBV19	-	TRBJ1-6	-	CASTPSGGYNSPLHF	TGTGCCAGTACCCCCAGCGGTGGCTATAATTCACCCCTCCACTTT
TRBV6-4	once	TRBJ2-1	-	CASSSDTMGDEQFF	TGTGCCAGCAGCTCGGACACGATGGGGGATGAGCAGTTCTTC
TRBV6-4	-	TRBJ1-5	-	CASSVESNQPQHF	TGTGCCAGCAGTGTTGAGAGCAATCAGCCCCAGCATTTT
TRBV5-1	-	TRBJ1-1	-	CASSGAGTTEAFF	TGCGCCAGCAGCGGGGCCGGGACGACTGAAGCTTTCTTT
TRBV12-5	-	TRBJ2-3	-	CASGSAGARTDTQYF	TGTGCTAGTGGTTCCGCAGGGGCGCGCACAGATACGCAGTATTTT
TRBV18	-	TRBJ2-3	TRBD2	CASSLLAGATDTQYF	TGTGCCAGCTCGTTACTAGCGGGGGCCACAGATACGCAGTATTTT
TRBV6-4	-	TRBJ2-3	TRBD1	CASSDRGRVTDTQYF	TGTGCCAGCAGTGACAGGGGGCGCGTCACAGATACGCAGTATTTT
TRBV5-1	-	TRBJ1-1	TRBD1	CASSWGQGVAEAFF	TGCGCCAGCAGCTGGGGACAGGGGGTGGCTGAAGCTTTCTTT
TRBV11-3	-	TRBJ2-1	-	CASSNRVGSYNEQFF	TGTGCCAGCAGCAACAGGGTCGGGTCCTACAATGAGCAGTTCTTC
TRBV11-2	-	TRBJ1-2	-	CASSLVRDYGYTF	TGTGCCAGCAGCTTAGTGAGGGACTATGGCTACACCTTC
TRBV5-4	once	TRBJ1-2	-	CASSIIKGHYGYTF	TGTGCCAGCAGCATTATCAAGGGTCACTATGGCTACACCTTC
TRBV7-8	-	TRBJ1-1	-	CASSLRGWNTEAFF	TGTGCCAGCAGCTTGCGGGGGTGGAACACTGAAGCTTTCTTT
TRBV18	-	TRBJ1-6	-	CASSKGGGLRTLAGNSPLHF	TGTGCCAGCTCAAAAGGAGGGGGGTTGCGAACCTTGGCGGGTAATTCACCCCTCCACTTT
TRBV7-9	few	TRBJ2-2	TRBD2	CASSLLWAGGHPPELFF	TGTGCCAGCAGCTTACTGTGGGCGGGGGGGCACCCACCGGAGCTGTTTTTT
TRBV5-4	-	TRBJ1-4	-	CASSLDRELFF	TGTGCCAGCAGCTTGGACAGGGAATTGTTTTTT
TRBV18	-	TRBJ1-5	-	CASSLDSSNQPQHF	TGTGCCAGCTCCCTCGACAGTTCTAATCAGCCCCAGCATTTT
TRBV14	-	TRBJ1-1	-	CASSLARGTEAFF	TGTGCCAGCAGCCTAGCCCGGGGCACTGAAGCTTTCTTT
TRBV24-1	-	TRBJ1-1	-	CATSDFREEGAFF	TGTGCCACCAGTGATTTCCGGGAAGAGGGAGCTTTCTTT
TRBV5-1	-	TRBJ1-6	-	CASSLEAGTSPLHF	TGCGCCAGCAGCTTAGAAGCGGGGACCTCACCCCTCCACTTT
TRBV10-3	-	TRBJ2-2	-	CAISERALNTGELFF	TGTGCCATCAGCGAGCGGGCCCTGAACACCGGGGAGCTGTTTTTT
TRBV2	-	TRBJ1-1	-	CASSVREGFRNTEAFF	TGTGCCAGCAGTGTCCGAGAGGGTTTTAGGAACACTGAAGCTTTCTTT
TRBV19	-	TRBJ1-5	-	CASRGGREGQPQHF	TGTGCCTCTAGAGGCGGCAGGGAGGGCCAGCCCCAGCATTTT